This TCR beta chain is drawn from a study of OX40 agonist ivuxolimab in advanced cancers. Study-wide background: Mean age around 64 years, range 23 to 79; roughly 80% male.

Data came from immunoSEQ multiplex PCR; TCRdb stores just in-frame clones and leaves some out. The sample shows about 50,000 clones, roughly nine tenths of them seen only once. The CDR3 contains 18 residues. The junction had 7 bases not matched to a gene; V was cut back by 0 bases and J by 5 bases. Germline CDR1 SGHTA, CDR2 FQGTGA. The chain uses TRBV7-3 and TRBJ2-5, with 15 bases that match TRBD2. The sample was CD4+ or CD8+ T cells sorted from blood, taken in a trial of the OX40 agonist ivuxolimab. This sequence originates from an adult with an advanced solid tumor such as melanoma, head and neck, liver or kidney cancer. CDR3 loop: CASSLTGLAGGTRETQYF. The CDR3 nucleotides read TGTGCCAGCAGCTTAACGGGACTAGCGGGAGGCACAAGGGAGACCCAGTACTTC.